This T cell receptor (beta chain) stems from a study of PD-1 blockade in mismatch repair-deficient tumors. Looking at the study overall: Enrolled about 2012-2016, patients had progressing, pretreated mismatch repair-deficient cancers of approximately 13 types.

The CDR3 length is 13 residues. Germline V gene sequence: CDR1 GTSNPN, CDR2 SVGIG (reference sequence). The V and J ends lost 1 base and 8 bases respectively, with 11 bases between them. Regarding the study as a whole: Tumor-resident clones, often undetectable pretreatment in blood, expanded then contracted after pembrolizumab.

Concerning this clone itself: The antigen is not known.

Sequencing used immunoSEQ multiplex PCR; TCRdb keeps in-frame clones, though not all of them. The sample yields tens of thousands of clones, roughly 84% seen once. Every patient had mismatch repair deficiency by PCR or immunohistochemistry. Sequencing used PBMCs, obtained before pembrolizumab treatment. J is TRBJ1-4 and V is TRBV30; D is perhaps TRBD1 (5 bases). This clonotype was sampled from an adult with mismatch repair-deficient cancer. This CDR3 is CAWSATAEEKLFF. For the CDR3, the DNA is TGTGCCTGGAGTGCGACAGCAGAAGAAAAACTGTTTTTT. The full variable domain, its missing parts supplied by reference TRBV30 and TRBJ1-4, is SQTIHQWPATLVQPVGSPLSLECTVEGTSNPNLYWYRQAAGRGLQLLFYSVGIGQISSEVPQNLSASRPQDRQFILSSKKLLLSDSGFYLCAWSATAEEKLFFGSGTQLSVL.